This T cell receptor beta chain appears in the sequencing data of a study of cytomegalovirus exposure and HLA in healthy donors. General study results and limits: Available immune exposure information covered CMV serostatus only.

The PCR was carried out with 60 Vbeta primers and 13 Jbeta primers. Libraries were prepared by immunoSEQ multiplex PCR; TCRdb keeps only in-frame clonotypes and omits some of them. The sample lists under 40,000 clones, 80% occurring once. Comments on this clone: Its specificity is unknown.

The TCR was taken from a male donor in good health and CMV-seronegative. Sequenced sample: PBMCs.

The DNA for the CDR3 is TGTGCCAGCAGCTCGCCGGGAGCCTTCTACGAGCAGTACTTC. It codes for CASSSPGAFYEQYF. The rearrangement uses TRBV7-9 and TRBJ2-7; maybe TRBD2 (6 bases). V lost 4 bases, J lost 3 bases, and 13 bases lay in between. The CDR3 runs 14 residues. CDR1 SEHNR and CDR2 FQNEAQ come from the germline V gene (reference sequence).